The next 3 T cell receptor beta chains were all read from a single sample in a study of long-term antiretroviral therapy in people with HIV. Survey-level resolution applied to immunoSEQ assay v3.0. Using immunoSEQ multiplex PCR, the repertoire was profiled, and TCRdb retains in-frame clones only, with some absent. The sample consists of tens of thousands of clones, roughly 84% of them appearing once. The sample consisted of unsorted PBMCs, taken 1.3 years after starting antiretroviral therapy. The receptors derive from a man in his 60s with HIV.

The chain uses TRBV2 and TRBJ1-1, with D uncertain. The CDR3 spans 13 residues. V gave up 6 bases and J gave up 3 bases, with 11 bases separating them. Germline-derived CDR1 and CDR2 are SNHLY and FYNNEI. CDR3 coding DNA: TGTGCCAGCAGGCCTAAACGGGACACTGAAGCTTTCTTT. Protein sequence: CASRPKRDTEAFF.

The chain has TRBV13 and TRBJ2-1; D might be TRBD2 (6 bases). Germline CDR1 and CDR2: PRHDT and FYEKMQ (reference sequence). V lost 1 base and J 8 bases, leaving 15 bases between the germline ends. The length of the CDR3 is 15 residues. The CDR3 protein is CASSLAGESRDEQFF. CDR3 in DNA: TGTGCCAGCAGCTTAGCGGGGGAGAGTCGGGATGAGCAGTTCTTC.

This chain joins TRBV2 and TRBJ2-1, with D perhaps matching TRBD2 (7 bases). The CDR3 contains 13 residues. Trimming removed 11 bases at V and 8 bases at J, with 19 bases between. Germline V gene sequence: CDR1 SNHLY, CDR2 FYNNEI. The CDR3 nucleotides are TGTGCCCTCATCCTCCGGGGGGCCTATGAGCAGTTCTTC. This encodes CALILRGAYEQFF.